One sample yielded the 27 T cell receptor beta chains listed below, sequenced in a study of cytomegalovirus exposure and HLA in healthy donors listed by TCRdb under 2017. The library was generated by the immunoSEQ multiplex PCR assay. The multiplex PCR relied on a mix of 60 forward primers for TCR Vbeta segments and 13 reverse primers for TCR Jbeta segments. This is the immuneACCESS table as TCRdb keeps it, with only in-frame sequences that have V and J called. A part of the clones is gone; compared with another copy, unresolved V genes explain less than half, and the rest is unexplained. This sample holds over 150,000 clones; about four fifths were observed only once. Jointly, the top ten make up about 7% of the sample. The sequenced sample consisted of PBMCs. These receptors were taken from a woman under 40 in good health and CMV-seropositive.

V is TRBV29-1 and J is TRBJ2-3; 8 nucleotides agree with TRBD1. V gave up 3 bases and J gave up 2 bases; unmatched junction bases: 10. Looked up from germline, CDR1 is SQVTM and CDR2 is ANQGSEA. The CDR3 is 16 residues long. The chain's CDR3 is CSVDGLRDRNTDTQYF. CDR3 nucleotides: TGCAGCGTTGACGGGCTTCGGGACAGGAACACAGATACGCAGTATTTT.

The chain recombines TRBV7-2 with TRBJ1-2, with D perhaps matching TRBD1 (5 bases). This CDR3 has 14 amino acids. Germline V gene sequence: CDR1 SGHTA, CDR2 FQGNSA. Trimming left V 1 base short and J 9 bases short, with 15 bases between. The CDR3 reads CASSLVWQGRSYTF. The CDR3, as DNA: TGTGCCAGCAGCTTAGTCTGGCAGGGTAGGAGCTACACCTTC.

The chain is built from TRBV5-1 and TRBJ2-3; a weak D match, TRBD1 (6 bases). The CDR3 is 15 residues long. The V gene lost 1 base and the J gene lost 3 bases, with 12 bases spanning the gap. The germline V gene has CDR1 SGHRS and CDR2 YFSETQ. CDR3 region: CASSLNGGGTDTQYF. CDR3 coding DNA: TGCGCCAGCAGCTTGAATGGGGGCGGGACAGATACGCAGTATTTT.

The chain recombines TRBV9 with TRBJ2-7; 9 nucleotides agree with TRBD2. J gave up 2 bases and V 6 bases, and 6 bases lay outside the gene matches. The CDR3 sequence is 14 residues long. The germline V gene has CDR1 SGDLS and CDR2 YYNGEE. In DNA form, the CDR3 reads TGTGCCAGCACTAGCGGGGCGAACCCCTACGAGCAGTACTTC. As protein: CASTSGANPYEQYF.

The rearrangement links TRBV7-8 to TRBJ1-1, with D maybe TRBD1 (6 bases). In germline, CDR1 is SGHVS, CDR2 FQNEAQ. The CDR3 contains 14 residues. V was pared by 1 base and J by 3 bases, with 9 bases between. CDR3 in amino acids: CASSLEQGHTEAFF. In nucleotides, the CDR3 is TGTGCCAGCAGCTTAGAACAGGGACACACTGAAGCTTTCTTT.

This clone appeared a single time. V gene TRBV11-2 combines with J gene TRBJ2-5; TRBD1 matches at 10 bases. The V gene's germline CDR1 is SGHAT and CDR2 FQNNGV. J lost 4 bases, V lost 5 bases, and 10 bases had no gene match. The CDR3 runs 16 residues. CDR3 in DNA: TGTGCCAGCAGCACCGACGGGACAGGGGAGGTAGAGACCCAGTACTTC. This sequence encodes CASSTDGTGEVETQYF. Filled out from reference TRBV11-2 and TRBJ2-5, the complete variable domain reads EAGVAQSPRYKIIEKRQSVAFWCNPISGHATLYWYQQILGQGPKLLIQFQNNGVVDDSQLPKDRFSAERLKGVDSTLKIQPAKLEDSAVYLCASSTDGTGEVETQYFGPGTRLLVL.

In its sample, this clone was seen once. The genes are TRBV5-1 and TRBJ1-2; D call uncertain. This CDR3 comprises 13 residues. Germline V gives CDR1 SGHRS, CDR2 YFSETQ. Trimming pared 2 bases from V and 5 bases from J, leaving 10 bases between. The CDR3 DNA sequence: TGCGCCAGCAGCTTAGATTCAGGTTATGGCTACACCTTC. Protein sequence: CASSLDSGYGYTF. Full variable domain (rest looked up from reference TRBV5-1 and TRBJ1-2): KAGVTQTPRYLIKTRGQQVTLSCSPISGHRSVSWYQQTPGQGLQFLFEYFSETQRNKGNFPGRFSGRQFSNSRSEMNVSTLELGDSALYLCASSLDSGYGYTFGSGTRLTVV.

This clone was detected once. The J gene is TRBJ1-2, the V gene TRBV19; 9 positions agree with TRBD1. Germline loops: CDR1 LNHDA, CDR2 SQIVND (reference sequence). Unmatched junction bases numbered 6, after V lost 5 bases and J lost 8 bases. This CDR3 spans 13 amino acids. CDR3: CASSPGTGLGYTF. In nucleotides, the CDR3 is TGTGCCAGTAGTCCCGGGACAGGGTTAGGCTACACCTTC.

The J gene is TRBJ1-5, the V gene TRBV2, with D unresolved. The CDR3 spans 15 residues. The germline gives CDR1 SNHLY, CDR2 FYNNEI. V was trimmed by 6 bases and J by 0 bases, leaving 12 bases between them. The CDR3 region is CASSRDLHSNQPQHF. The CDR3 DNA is TGTGCCAGCAGCCGAGATCTCCATAGCAATCAGCCCCAGCATTTT.

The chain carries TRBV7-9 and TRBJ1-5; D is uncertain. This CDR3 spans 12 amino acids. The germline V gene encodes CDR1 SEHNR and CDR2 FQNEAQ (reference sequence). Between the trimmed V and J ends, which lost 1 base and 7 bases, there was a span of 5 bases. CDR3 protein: CASSLGAQPQHF. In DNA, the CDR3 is TGTGCCAGCAGCTTAGGGGCCCAGCCCCAGCATTTT.

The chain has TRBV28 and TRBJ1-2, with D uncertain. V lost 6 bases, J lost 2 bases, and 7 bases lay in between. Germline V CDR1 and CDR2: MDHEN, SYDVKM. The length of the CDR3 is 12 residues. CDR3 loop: CASRAPNYGYTF. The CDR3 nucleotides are TGTGCCAGCAGGGCCCCCAACTATGGCTACACCTTC.

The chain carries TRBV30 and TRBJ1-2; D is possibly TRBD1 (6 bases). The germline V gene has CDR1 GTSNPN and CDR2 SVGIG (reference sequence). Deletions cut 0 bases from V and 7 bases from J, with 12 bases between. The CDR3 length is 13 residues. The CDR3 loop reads CAWSVRKGVGYTF. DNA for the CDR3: TGTGCCTGGAGTGTACGAAAGGGGGTTGGCTACACCTTC.

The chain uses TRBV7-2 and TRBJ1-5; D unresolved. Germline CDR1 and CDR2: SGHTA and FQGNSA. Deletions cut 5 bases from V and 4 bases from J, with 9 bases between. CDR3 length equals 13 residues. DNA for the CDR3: TGTGCCAGCAGCGAGATGAAGAATCAGCCCCAGCATTTT. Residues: CASSEMKNQPQHF. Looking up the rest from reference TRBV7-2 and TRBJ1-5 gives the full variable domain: GAGVSQSPSNKVTEKGKDVELRCDPISGHTALYWYRQSLGQGLEFLIYFQGNSAPDKSGLPSDRFSAERTGGSVSTLTIQRTQQEDSAVYLCASSEMKNQPQHFGDGTRLSIL.

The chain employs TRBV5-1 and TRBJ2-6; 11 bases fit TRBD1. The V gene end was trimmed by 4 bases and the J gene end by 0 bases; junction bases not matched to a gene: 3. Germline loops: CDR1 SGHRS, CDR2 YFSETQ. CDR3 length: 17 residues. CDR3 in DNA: TGCGCCAGCAGCCCGGGGACAGGGGGCTCTGGGGCCAACGTCCTGACTTTC. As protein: CASSPGTGGSGANVLTF.

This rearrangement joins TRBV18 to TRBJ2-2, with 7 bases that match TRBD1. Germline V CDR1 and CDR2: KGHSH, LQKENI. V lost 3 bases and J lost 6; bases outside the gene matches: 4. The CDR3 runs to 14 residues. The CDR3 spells CASSPDRDSGELFF. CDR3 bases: TGTGCCAGCTCACCCGACAGGGATTCCGGGGAGCTGTTTTTT.

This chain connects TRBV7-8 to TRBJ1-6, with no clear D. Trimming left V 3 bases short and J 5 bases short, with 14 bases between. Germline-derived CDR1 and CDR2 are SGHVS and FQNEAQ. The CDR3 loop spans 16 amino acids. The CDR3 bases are TGTGCCAGCAGCTTCGGGTTCGGCCAGAATAATTCACCCCTCCACTTT. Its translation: CASSFGFGQNNSPLHF.

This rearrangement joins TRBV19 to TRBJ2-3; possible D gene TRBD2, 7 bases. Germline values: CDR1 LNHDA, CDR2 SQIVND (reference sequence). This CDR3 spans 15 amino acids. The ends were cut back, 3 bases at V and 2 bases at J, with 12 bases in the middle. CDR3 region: CASSIAGAITDTQYF. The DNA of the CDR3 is TGTGCCAGTAGTATCGCGGGGGCCATCACAGATACGCAGTATTTT.

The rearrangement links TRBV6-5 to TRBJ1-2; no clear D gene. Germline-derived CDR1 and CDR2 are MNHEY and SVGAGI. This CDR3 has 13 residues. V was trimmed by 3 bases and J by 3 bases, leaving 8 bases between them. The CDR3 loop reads CASSYQSDYGYTF. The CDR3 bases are TGTGCCAGCAGTTATCAGTCAGACTATGGCTACACCTTC.

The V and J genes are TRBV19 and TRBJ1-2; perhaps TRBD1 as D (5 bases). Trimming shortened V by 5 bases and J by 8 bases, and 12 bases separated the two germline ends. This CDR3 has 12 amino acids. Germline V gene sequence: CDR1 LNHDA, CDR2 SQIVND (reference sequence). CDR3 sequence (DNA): TGTGCCAGTAGTCTCAGGGAAAGAGGCTACACCTTC. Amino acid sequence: CASSLRERGYTF.

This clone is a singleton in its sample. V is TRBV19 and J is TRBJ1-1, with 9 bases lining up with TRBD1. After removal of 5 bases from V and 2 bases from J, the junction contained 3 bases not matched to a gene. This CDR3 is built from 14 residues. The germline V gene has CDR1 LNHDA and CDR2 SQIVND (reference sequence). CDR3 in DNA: TGTGCCAGTAGTTTGGGACAGGGCAACACTGAAGCTTTCTTT. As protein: CASSLGQGNTEAFF.

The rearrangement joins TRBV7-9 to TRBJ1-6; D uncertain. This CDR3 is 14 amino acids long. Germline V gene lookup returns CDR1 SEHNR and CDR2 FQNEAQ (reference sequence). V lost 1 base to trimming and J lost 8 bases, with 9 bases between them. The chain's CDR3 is CASSLEFQDSPLHF. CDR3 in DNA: TGTGCCAGCAGCTTAGAGTTTCAGGATTCACCCCTCCACTTT.

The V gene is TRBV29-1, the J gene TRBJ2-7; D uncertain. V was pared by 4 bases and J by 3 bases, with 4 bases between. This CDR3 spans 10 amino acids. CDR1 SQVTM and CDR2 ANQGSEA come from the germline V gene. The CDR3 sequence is CSVANYEQYF. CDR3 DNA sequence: TGCAGCGTTGCAAACTACGAGCAGTACTTC.

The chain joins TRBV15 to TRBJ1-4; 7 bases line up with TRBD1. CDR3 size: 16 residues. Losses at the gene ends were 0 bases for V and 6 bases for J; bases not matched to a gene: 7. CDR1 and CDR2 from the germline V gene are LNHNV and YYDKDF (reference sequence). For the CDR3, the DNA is TGTGCCACCAGCAGAGACCCCACAGGGGACGATGAAAAACTGTTTTTT. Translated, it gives CATSRDPTGDDEKLFF.

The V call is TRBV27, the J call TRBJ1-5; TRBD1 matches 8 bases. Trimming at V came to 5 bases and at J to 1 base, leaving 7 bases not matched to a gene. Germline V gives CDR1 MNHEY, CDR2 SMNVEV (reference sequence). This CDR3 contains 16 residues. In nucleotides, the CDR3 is TGTGCCAGCAGTCCCTCGACAGGGGAAAGCAATCAGCCCCAGCATTTT. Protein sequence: CASSPSTGESNQPQHF.

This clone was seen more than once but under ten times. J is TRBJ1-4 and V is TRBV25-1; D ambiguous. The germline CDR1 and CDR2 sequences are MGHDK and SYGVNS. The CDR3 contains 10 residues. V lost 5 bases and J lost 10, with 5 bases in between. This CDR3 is CASSRGKLFF. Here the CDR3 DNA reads TGTGCCAGCAGTCGAGGAAAACTGTTTTTT. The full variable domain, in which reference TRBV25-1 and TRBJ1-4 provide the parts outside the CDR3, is EADIYQTPRYLVIGTGKKITLECSQTMGHDKMYWYQQDPGMELHLIHYSYGVNSTEKGDLSSESTVSRIRTEHFPLTLESARPSHTSQYLCASSRGKLFFGSGTQLSVL.

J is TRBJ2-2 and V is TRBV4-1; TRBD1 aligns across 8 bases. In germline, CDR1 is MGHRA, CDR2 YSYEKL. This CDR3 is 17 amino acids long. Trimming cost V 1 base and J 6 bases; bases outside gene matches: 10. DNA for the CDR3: TGCGCCAGCAGCCAAGTTTTAAGGACAGGGTTATCCGGGGAGCTGTTTTTT. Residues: CASSQVLRTGLSGELFF.

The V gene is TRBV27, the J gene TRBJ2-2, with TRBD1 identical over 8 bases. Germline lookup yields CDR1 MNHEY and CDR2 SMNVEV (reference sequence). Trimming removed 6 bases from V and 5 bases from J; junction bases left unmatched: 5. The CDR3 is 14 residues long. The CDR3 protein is CASSRDRGTGELFF. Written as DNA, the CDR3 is TGTGCCAGCAGCCGAGACAGGGGAACCGGGGAGCTGTTTTTT.